Listed below are T cell receptor beta chains from one sample, sequenced in a study of blood T cell repertoires in COVID-19. This table comes from immunoSEQ multiplex PCR, and its TCRdb copy is limited to in-frame clones, with some not included. Of about 120,000 clones listed, around 88% are singletons. The sample was peripheral blood. Receptors originate from a woman aged 45-65 years with active or convalescent COVID-19. Each CDR3 is given with its conserved first and last residue. A D gene is named only where the DNA matches it firmly. Not every row has a clone size; where given, it reads once, few, many or a size class.

j_call: TRBJ2-7
clone_size: .
d_call: TRBD1
v_call: TRBV7-8
cdr3_nt: TGTGCCAGCAGCTTAATGGGACAGGACTCCTACGAGCAGTACTTC
cdr3_aa: CASSLMGQDSYEQYF

j_call: TRBJ2-7
clone_size: .
d_call: TRBD2
v_call: TRBV30
cdr3_nt: TGTGCCGGGGGGACTAGCGTTCACTACGAGCAGTACTTC
cdr3_aa: CAGGTSVHYEQYF

j_call: TRBJ2-7
clone_size: .
d_call: .
v_call: TRBV3-1/TRBV3-2
cdr3_nt: TGTGCCAGCAGCCAAGGACGGAGCTCCTACGAGCAGTACTTC
cdr3_aa: CASSQGRSSYEQYF

j_call: TRBJ1-5
clone_size: .
d_call: .
v_call: TRBV27
cdr3_nt: TGTGCCAGCAGTCGAGGCTCGCAGCCCCAGCATTTT
cdr3_aa: CASSRGSQPQHF

j_call: TRBJ2-2
clone_size: .
d_call: TRBD2
v_call: TRBV6-5
cdr3_nt: TGTGCCAGCAGTTACGAGGCGGGAGTCGGCGGGCTGTTTTTT
cdr3_aa: CASSYEAGVGGLFF

j_call: TRBJ1-1
clone_size: .
d_call: .
v_call: TRBV6-5
cdr3_nt: TGTGCCAGCAGGGCAGGGCTGAGCACTGAAGCTTTCTTT
cdr3_aa: CASRAGLSTEAFF

j_call: TRBJ1-1
clone_size: .
d_call: .
v_call: TRBV12-3/TRBV12-4
cdr3_nt: TGTGCCATCAGCCGACGGGGGTGGGCTGAAGCTTTCTTT
cdr3_aa: CAISRRGWAEAFF

j_call: TRBJ2-1
clone_size: once
d_call: .
v_call: TRBV5-5
cdr3_nt: TGTGCCAGCAGTCAAATTTTCCAGGTCTCCAATGAGCAGTTCTTC
cdr3_aa: CASSQIFQVSNEQFF

j_call: TRBJ1-1
clone_size: .
d_call: TRBD1
v_call: TRBV28
cdr3_nt: TGTGCCAGCAGTTTAGAGGGGGCAGGGCTGAACACTGAAGCTTTCTTT
cdr3_aa: CASSLEGAGLNTEAFF

j_call: TRBJ2-1
clone_size: .
d_call: TRBD2
v_call: TRBV7-3
cdr3_nt: TGTGCCAGCAGCTTAAAGTTGGGACTAGCGGGAGAGGGAAAGCAGTTCTTC
cdr3_aa: CASSLKLGLAGEGKQFF

j_call: TRBJ2-2
clone_size: .
d_call: .
v_call: TRBV28
cdr3_nt: TGTGCCAGCACTAGAAACCCAGGGCCTACCGGGGAGCTGTTTTTT
cdr3_aa: CASTRNPGPTGELFF

j_call: TRBJ2-5
clone_size: once
d_call: TRBD1
v_call: TRBV7-2
cdr3_nt: TGTGCCAGCAGCGCCTCCGGGACAGGAAAAGAGACCCAGTACTTC
cdr3_aa: CASSASGTGKETQYF

j_call: TRBJ2-5
clone_size: .
d_call: .
v_call: TRBV5-4
cdr3_nt: TGTGCCAGCAGCTTGGTCGAAGAGACCCAGTACTTC
cdr3_aa: CASSLVEETQYF

j_call: TRBJ1-2
clone_size: .
d_call: .
v_call: TRBV3-1/TRBV3-2
cdr3_nt: TGTGCCAGCAGCCGTCCGGGATCGAACTATGGCTACACCTTC
cdr3_aa: CASSRPGSNYGYTF

j_call: TRBJ2-7
clone_size: .
d_call: .
v_call: TRBV28
cdr3_nt: TGTGCCAGCAGGCAGGGTGGGAACGAGCAGTACTTC
cdr3_aa: CASRQGGNEQYF

j_call: TRBJ2-7
clone_size: .
d_call: .
v_call: TRBV6-5
cdr3_nt: TGTGCCAGCAGCCCCAGTGGGAGAAGCTACGAGCAGTACTTC
cdr3_aa: CASSPSGRSYEQYF

j_call: TRBJ2-1
clone_size: .
d_call: TRBD2
v_call: TRBV7-2
cdr3_nt: TGTGCCAGCAGCTTAGCAAGCGGGAGGGTCCACAATGAGCAGTTCTTC
cdr3_aa: CASSLASGRVHNEQFF

j_call: TRBJ2-7
clone_size: .
d_call: TRBD2
v_call: TRBV28
cdr3_nt: TGTGCCAGCAGTCTAGCGGGACCCTTGAGGGAGCAGTACTTC
cdr3_aa: CASSLAGPLREQYF

j_call: TRBJ1-1
clone_size: .
d_call: .
v_call: TRBV7-8
cdr3_nt: TGTGCCAGCAGCTCAGGATTGGGTGGTGGCACTGAAGCTTTCTTT
cdr3_aa: CASSSGLGGGTEAFF

j_call: TRBJ2-1
clone_size: .
d_call: .
v_call: TRBV7-7
cdr3_nt: TGTGCTAGCAGTCCTGGAGGCGTCTCTGGTTATGAGCAGTTCTTC
cdr3_aa: CASSPGGVSGYEQFF

j_call: TRBJ1-5
clone_size: .
d_call: TRBD1
v_call: TRBV7-9
cdr3_nt: TGTGCCAGCAGCCCCACAGGGGCGGTGGGTCAGCCCCAGCATTTT
cdr3_aa: CASSPTGAVGQPQHF

j_call: TRBJ1-1
clone_size: .
d_call: .
v_call: TRBV24-1
cdr3_nt: TGTGCCACCAGTGATCCATCGACAGGGAACACTGAAGCTTTCTTT
cdr3_aa: CATSDPSTGNTEAFF

j_call: TRBJ2-7
clone_size: .
d_call: .
v_call: TRBV4-3
cdr3_nt: TGCGCCAGCAGCCAAGTAGGGACAAGAAGCTACGAGCAGTACTTC
cdr3_aa: CASSQVGTRSYEQYF

j_call: TRBJ1-5
clone_size: .
d_call: TRBD1
v_call: TRBV9
cdr3_nt: TGTGCCAGCAGCGCGACAGGGGGCGGCAATCAGCCCCAGCATTTT
cdr3_aa: CASSATGGGNQPQHF

j_call: TRBJ1-5
clone_size: .
d_call: .
v_call: TRBV7-2
cdr3_nt: TGTGCCAGCAGCTTAGCGCCGACACGGAATCAGCCCCAGCATTTT
cdr3_aa: CASSLAPTRNQPQHF

j_call: TRBJ1-2
clone_size: once
d_call: .
v_call: TRBV20-1
cdr3_nt: TGCAGTGCTAGTAGTCCAGGGTTGGAGCATGGCTACACCTTC
cdr3_aa: CSASSPGLEHGYTF

j_call: TRBJ1-2
clone_size: .
d_call: TRBD1
v_call: TRBV24-1
cdr3_nt: TGTGCCACCAGTGATCGACAGGGACGGGGCTACACCTTC
cdr3_aa: CATSDRQGRGYTF

j_call: TRBJ2-6
clone_size: .
d_call: .
v_call: TRBV7-9
cdr3_nt: TGTGCCAGCAGCTCGTACAGGGTTTCTGGGGCCAACGTCCTGACTTTC
cdr3_aa: CASSSYRVSGANVLTF

j_call: TRBJ1-6
clone_size: once
d_call: .
v_call: TRBV5-4
cdr3_nt: TGTGCCAGCAGCTTTGGGGGCGGCACTTATAATTCACCCCTCCACTTT
cdr3_aa: CASSFGGGTYNSPLHF

j_call: TRBJ2-7
clone_size: .
d_call: .
v_call: TRBV5-1
cdr3_nt: TGCGCCAGCAGCTCAGAACTATACGAGCAGTACTTC
cdr3_aa: CASSSELYEQYF

j_call: TRBJ1-2
clone_size: .
d_call: TRBD1
v_call: TRBV18
cdr3_nt: TGTGCCAGCTCACCCGACAGGGTTGGCTACACCTTC
cdr3_aa: CASSPDRVGYTF

j_call: TRBJ1-5
clone_size: .
d_call: .
v_call: TRBV19
cdr3_nt: TGTGCCAGTAGTATCTTCTCCTGGGGGCCGTCTCAGCCCCAGCATTTT
cdr3_aa: CASSIFSWGPSQPQHF

j_call: TRBJ2-3
clone_size: .
d_call: .
v_call: TRBV7-7
cdr3_nt: TGTGCTAGCAGCCCTGGGACTGTGGGGACAGATACGCAGTATTTT
cdr3_aa: CASSPGTVGTDTQYF

j_call: TRBJ1-2
clone_size: .
d_call: .
v_call: TRBV11-2
cdr3_nt: TGTGCCAGCAGCTTATCCTCAGGGGAGTATGGCTACACCTTC
cdr3_aa: CASSLSSGEYGYTF

j_call: TRBJ2-1
clone_size: .
d_call: .
v_call: TRBV7-2
cdr3_nt: TGTGCCAGCAGCTTAGCGTTCAGGAATGAGCAGTTCTTC
cdr3_aa: CASSLAFRNEQFF

j_call: TRBJ2-7
clone_size: .
d_call: TRBD2
v_call: TRBV6-2/TRBV6-3
cdr3_nt: TGTGCCAGCAGTGCCCTCCGCACGGGGGGGGCTGACTACGAGCAGTACTTC
cdr3_aa: CASSALRTGGADYEQYF

j_call: TRBJ1-4
clone_size: .
d_call: TRBD1
v_call: TRBV19
cdr3_nt: TGTGCCAGTAGTCCCCGGGACAGTAATGAAAAACTGTTTTTT
cdr3_aa: CASSPRDSNEKLFF

j_call: TRBJ2-7
clone_size: .
d_call: .
v_call: TRBV10-3
cdr3_nt: TGTGCCATCAGTGAAAATACCGGAGGGGTCAAGGGTTACGAGCAGTACTTC
cdr3_aa: CAISENTGGVKGYEQYF

j_call: TRBJ1-2
clone_size: .
d_call: TRBD1
v_call: TRBV28
cdr3_nt: TGTGCCAGCACCGTGGGACAGGGGGCCTATGGCTACACCTTC
cdr3_aa: CASTVGQGAYGYTF

j_call: TRBJ2-3
clone_size: .
d_call: TRBD2
v_call: TRBV9
cdr3_nt: TGTGCCAGCTCCCAGGGGTGGCTAGCGGGGCACACAGATACGCAGTATTTT
cdr3_aa: CASSQGWLAGHTDTQYF

j_call: TRBJ2-7
clone_size: .
d_call: .
v_call: TRBV28
cdr3_nt: TGTGCCAGCAGACCCAGGTTTCGCTACGAGCAGTACTTC
cdr3_aa: CASRPRFRYEQYF

j_call: TRBJ2-3
clone_size: once
d_call: TRBD1
v_call: TRBV24-1
cdr3_nt: TGTGCCACCAGTGATTTCAGGGGGAGCTACGATACGCAGTATTTT
cdr3_aa: CATSDFRGSYDTQYF

j_call: TRBJ1-1
clone_size: once
d_call: .
v_call: TRBV7-3
cdr3_nt: TGTGCCAGCAGCAACGGGATGAACACTGAAGCTTTCTTT
cdr3_aa: CASSNGMNTEAFF

j_call: TRBJ2-2
clone_size: few
d_call: .
v_call: TRBV9
cdr3_nt: TGTGCCAGCAGCGTAGTAGACGGGGAGCTGTTTTTT
cdr3_aa: CASSVVDGELFF

j_call: TRBJ1-3
clone_size: once
d_call: TRBD1
v_call: TRBV28
cdr3_nt: TGTGCCAGCAATGACAGGGCGTCTGGAAACACCATATATTTT
cdr3_aa: CASNDRASGNTIYF

j_call: TRBJ1-2
clone_size: .
d_call: TRBD1
v_call: TRBV18
cdr3_nt: TGTGCCAGCTCGTCGGGACAGGGACCGTATGGCTACACCTTC
cdr3_aa: CASSSGQGPYGYTF

j_call: TRBJ1-6
clone_size: .
d_call: TRBD1
v_call: TRBV2
cdr3_nt: TGTGCCAGCAGGCGACAGGGGCTGGATGGGCCCCTCCACTTT
cdr3_aa: CASRRQGLDGPLHF

j_call: TRBJ2-1
clone_size: .
d_call: TRBD2
v_call: TRBV7-4
cdr3_nt: TGTGCCAGCAGCTTAGCATCAAGTCCGGCTAGCGGTTCTAAGACGGAAGAGCAGTTCTTC
cdr3_aa: CASSLASSPASGSKTEEQFF

j_call: TRBJ2-1
clone_size: .
d_call: .
v_call: TRBV6-4
cdr3_nt: TGTGCCAGCAGTGAGGGACAAACCAAGGCATCGTCCTACAATGAGCAGTTCTTC
cdr3_aa: CASSEGQTKASSYNEQFF

j_call: TRBJ1-5
clone_size: .
d_call: .
v_call: TRBV30
cdr3_nt: TGTGCCTGGAGCGAGGGAGCGCCTGGCAATCAGCCCCAGCATTTT
cdr3_aa: CAWSEGAPGNQPQHF

j_call: TRBJ1-5
clone_size: .
d_call: .
v_call: TRBV21-1
cdr3_nt: TGTGCCAGCAGCAAAGAGGGGTACAGGTTAGGCGATTTT
cdr3_aa: CASSKEGYRLGDF

j_call: TRBJ2-2
clone_size: .
d_call: .
v_call: TRBV7-7
cdr3_nt: TGTGCTAGCAGCGCGCTAGCTCCTGGTAGTACCGGGGAGCTGTTTTTT
cdr3_aa: CASSALAPGSTGELFF

j_call: TRBJ1-5
clone_size: .
d_call: TRBD1
v_call: TRBV15
cdr3_nt: TGTGCCACCAGCCGACAACGACAGGGACCTAATCAGCCCCAGCATTTT
cdr3_aa: CATSRQRQGPNQPQHF

j_call: TRBJ1-1
clone_size: .
d_call: .
v_call: TRBV7-9
cdr3_nt: TGTGCCAGCAGCTTAGACAATATGAACACTGAAGCTTTCTTT
cdr3_aa: CASSLDNMNTEAFF

j_call: TRBJ1-5
clone_size: once
d_call: TRBD1
v_call: TRBV10-3
cdr3_nt: TGTGCCACCAACCGGGACAGGAGGAATCAGCCCCAGCATTTT
cdr3_aa: CATNRDRRNQPQHF